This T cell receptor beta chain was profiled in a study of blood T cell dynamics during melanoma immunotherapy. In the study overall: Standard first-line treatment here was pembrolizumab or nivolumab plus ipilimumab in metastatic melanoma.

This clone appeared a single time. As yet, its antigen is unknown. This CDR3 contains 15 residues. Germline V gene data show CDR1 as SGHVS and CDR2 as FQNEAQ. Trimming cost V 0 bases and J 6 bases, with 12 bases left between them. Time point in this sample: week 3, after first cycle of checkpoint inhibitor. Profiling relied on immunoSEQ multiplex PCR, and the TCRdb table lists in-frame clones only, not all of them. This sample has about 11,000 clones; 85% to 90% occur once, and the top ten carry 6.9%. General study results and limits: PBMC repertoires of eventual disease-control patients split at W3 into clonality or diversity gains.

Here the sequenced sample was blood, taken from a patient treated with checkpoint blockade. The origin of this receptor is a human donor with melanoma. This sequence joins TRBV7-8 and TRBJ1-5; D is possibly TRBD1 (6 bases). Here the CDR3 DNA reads TGTGCCAGCAGCTTAGCGAGGGGGTTGGGTCAGCCCCAGCATTTT. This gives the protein CASSLARGLGQPQHF.